These 18 T cell receptor beta chains came from one sample sequenced in a study of shared clonotypes between healthy human individuals. The repertoire was sequenced with immunoSEQ multiplex PCR; TCRdb's copy has only in-frame clones and lacks some. The sample records some 1,100,000 clones, approximately 78% being singletons. Material: memory CD4+ T cells from PBMCs. As to subset: CD45RA-negative fraction. These receptors came from a man in his late teens or twenties in good health. Some clones in this sample may be carry-over from other donors' samples.

The chain recombines TRBV14 with TRBJ1-2; 9 nucleotides line up with TRBD1. With 1 base clipped from V and 5 bases from J, the junction kept 8 bases outside the gene matches. Germline V gene lookup returns CDR1 SGHDN and CDR2 FVKESK. The CDR3 is 16 residues long. DNA for the CDR3: TGTGCCAGCAGCCAAGGCTTCGCTGACAGGGGGTATGGCTACACCTTC. It specifies CASSQGFADRGYGYTF. The whole variable domain, filled in from reference TRBV14 and TRBJ1-2, reads EAGVTQFPSHSVIEKGQTVTLRCDPISGHDNLYWYRRVMGKEIKFLLHFVKESKQDESGMPNNRFLAERTGGTYSTLKVQPAELEDSGVYFCASSQGFADRGYGYTFGSGTRLTVV.

This chain links TRBV18 with TRBJ2-1; perhaps TRBD1 as D (5 bases). Trimming cost V 6 bases and J 0 bases, with 12 bases left between them. CDR3 length: 15 residues. Per germline, CDR1 KGHSH and CDR2 LQKENI. CDR3 sequence reads: CASSPYRSSYNEQFF. CDR3 sequence (DNA): TGTGCCAGCTCCCCTTACAGGAGCTCCTACAATGAGCAGTTCTTC.

The chain couples TRBV5-1 to TRBJ2-5; D perhaps matches TRBD1 (6 bases). CDR3 size: 15 residues. With 1 base removed from V and 5 bases from J, the gap between germline ends came to 15 bases. The germline CDR1 and CDR2 sequences are SGHRS and YFSETQ. The CDR3 DNA sequence: TGCGCCAGCAGCTTGAGCAGGACAGAGGTCGAGACCCAGTACTTC. This translates into CASSLSRTEVETQYF.

This clone turned up a few times. The genes are TRBV5-1 and TRBJ1-1; 7 nucleotides agree with TRBD1. The germline CDR1 and CDR2 sequences are SGHRS and YFSETQ. This CDR3 has 13 residues. Losses at the gene ends were 7 bases for V and 6 bases for J; bases not matched to a gene: 9. The CDR3 DNA reads as TGCGCCAGCCGTCAACAGGGGTTTTCTGAAGCTTTCTTT. This translates into CASRQQGFSEAFF.

In the case of this clone: This CDR3 is also generated by other DNA sequences in the sample. The chain recombines TRBV2 with TRBJ2-1; 12 nucleotides agree with TRBD2. V shed 6 bases, J shed 3 bases, and the junction held 3 bases outside the gene matches. This CDR3 region has 15 residues. Germline V CDR1 and CDR2: SNHLY, FYNNEI. The CDR3, as DNA: TGTGCCAGCAGGAGGACTAGCGGGATCTACAATGAGCAGTTCTTC. Translation gives CASRRTSGIYNEQFF.

V and J are TRBV18 and TRBJ1-2; 7 bases are shared with TRBD1. The CDR3 is made up of 14 amino acids. After removal of 3 bases from V and 2 bases from J, the junction contained 3 bases not matched to a gene. The germline V gene encodes CDR1 KGHSH and CDR2 LQKENI. The CDR3 DNA reads as TGTGCCAGCTCACCGGACAGGCTGAACTATGGCTACACCTTC. Residues: CASSPDRLNYGYTF.

This chain uses TRBV27 with TRBJ1-6, with a tentative D call TRBD1 (5 bases). This CDR3 has 13 residues. V was pared by 5 bases and J by 10 bases, with 12 bases between. The germline V gene encodes CDR1 MNHEY and CDR2 SMNVEV (reference sequence). The chain's CDR3 is CASSRRENSPLHF. The CDR3, as DNA: TGTGCCAGCAGTCGCAGGGAGAACTCACCCCTCCACTTT.

In this sample, this clone turned up once. The chain recombines TRBV7-8 with TRBJ2-7, with D perhaps TRBD2 (6 bases). This CDR3 contains 16 residues. Germline-derived CDR1 and CDR2 are SGHVS and FQNEAQ. With 4 bases removed from V and 2 bases from J, the gap between germline ends came to 18 bases. CDR3 DNA sequence: TGTGCCAGCAGCTCACGGAGGGGCGGGATAACCTACGAGCAGTACTTC. This translates into CASSSRRGGITYEQYF.

V and J are TRBV7-3 and TRBJ1-1; D not certain. Germline V lookup: CDR1 SGHTA, CDR2 FQGTGA. Trimming took 0 bases from V and 5 from J, leaving 10 bases between them. The CDR3 spans 14 residues. The CDR3 reads CASSLTGDGTEAFF. DNA for the CDR3: TGTGCCAGCAGCTTAACAGGAGATGGGACTGAAGCTTTCTTT. Using reference TRBV7-3 and TRBJ1-1 for the parts outside the CDR3, the full variable domain is GAGVSQTPSNKVTEKGKYVELRCDPISGHTALYWYRQSLGQGPEFLIYFQGTGAADDSGLPNDRFFAVRPEGSVSTLKIQRTERGDSAVYLCASSLTGDGTEAFFGQGTRLTVV.

The chain is built from TRBV18 and TRBJ1-1; D unclear. The V and J ends lost 2 bases and 7 bases respectively, with 11 bases between them. The germline V gene encodes CDR1 KGHSH and CDR2 LQKENI. This CDR3 has 13 residues. CDR3 sequence reads: CASSPAGVGEAFF. As DNA, the CDR3 is TGTGCCAGCTCACCAGCTGGCGTGGGTGAAGCTTTCTTT. Full variable domain (remainder filled in from reference TRBV18 and TRBJ1-1): NAGVMQNPRHLVRRRGQEARLRCSPMKGHSHVYWYRQLPEEGLKFMVYLQKENIIDESGMPKERFSAEFPKEGPSILRIQQVVRGDSAAYFCASSPAGVGEAFFGQGTRLTVV.

The genes are TRBV12-2 and TRBJ2-7; no check of the table's D call, TRBD1, against the DNA was made. TRBV12-2 is given as a pseudogene. CDR3 length: 14 residues. CDR3 coding DNA: TGTGCAAGTCGCTTAGTGTTCAGGTCCTACGAGCAGTACTTC. It encodes CASRLVFRSYEQYF.

The chain carries TRBV5-1 and TRBJ2-5; TRBD2 agrees at 12 bases. J lost 5 bases, V lost 1 base, and 6 bases had no gene match. Germline V gene data show CDR1 as SGHRS and CDR2 as YFSETQ. The CDR3 is 16 amino acids. The CDR3 region has the DNA TGCGCCAGCAGCTTGCTAGCGGGAGGGCCTGATGAGACCCAGTACTTC. It specifies CASSLLAGGPDETQYF.

The rearrangement links TRBV5-1 to TRBJ2-7; a weak D match, TRBD1 (6 bases). The CDR3 loop spans 15 amino acids. V gave up 1 base and J gave up 2 bases, with 13 bases separating them. Looked up from germline, CDR1 is SGHRS and CDR2 is YFSETQ. This CDR3 reads CASSLLAGEPYEQYF. The CDR3, as DNA: TGCGCCAGCAGCTTGTTAGCAGGGGAACCCTACGAGCAGTACTTC.

The rearrangement links TRBV5-6 to TRBJ2-2; D may be TRBD1 (6 bases). The germline CDR1 and CDR2 sequences are SGHDT and YYEEEE. The CDR3 contains 16 residues. Trimming took 3 bases from V and 2 from J, leaving 14 bases between them. The CDR3: CASSSRDKLNTGELFF. The DNA for the CDR3 is TGTGCCAGCAGCTCCCGGGACAAACTCAACACCGGGGAGCTGTTTTTT.

The CDR3 nucleotides read TGCGCCAGCAGCTTGGAACCTCTGAGGACTAGCGGGAGGGTTAATACGCAGTATTTT. Residues: CASSLEPLRTSGRVNTQYF. The rearrangement joins TRBV5-1 to TRBJ2-3; 15 bases are shared with TRBD2. With V trimmed by 0 bases and J by 7 bases, 12 bases remained unmatched. Germline values: CDR1 SGHRS, CDR2 YFSETQ. The CDR3 totals 19 residues.

This clone came up once. CDR3 DNA sequence: TGTGCCAGCAGCTTAATAGCCGGGGAGCTGTTTTTT. It translates to CASSLIAGELFF. This sequence joins TRBV5-4 and TRBJ2-2, with D hard to call. The CDR3 is 12 amino acids. Trimming shortened V by 2 bases and J by 6 bases, and 5 bases separated the two germline ends. Germline CDR1 and CDR2: SGHNT and YYREEE (reference sequence).

This clone was recorded a few times. The rearrangement joins TRBV10-3 to TRBJ1-4; D gene uncertain. The CDR3 is 10 amino acids. Germline V CDR1 and CDR2: ENHRY, SYGVKD. The V gene lost 8 bases and the J gene lost 8 bases, with 6 bases spanning the gap. The CDR3 reads CAIGEEKLFF. CDR3 coding DNA: TGTGCCATCGGGGAAGAAAAACTGTTTTTT.

The chain is built from TRBV7-2 and TRBJ2-3, with 9 bases that match TRBD2. J was trimmed by 2 bases and V by 1 base; bases with no gene match: 4. Germline V gene lookup returns CDR1 SGHTA and CDR2 FQGNSA. The CDR3 is made up of 16 amino acids. The DNA of the CDR3 is TGTGCCAGCAGCTTAGGGGGACTAGCCTCCACAGATACGCAGTATTTT. Protein: CASSLGGLASTDTQYF.